This T cell receptor (beta chain) was profiled in a study of shared clonotypes between healthy human individuals. This clone was recorded once. CD45RO-negative CD8 cells positively selected for CCR7 made up the naive population, which excluded terminally differentiated effector memory CD45RA+ cells. Sequenced by immunoSEQ multiplex PCR; TCRdb stores in-frame clones only, minus some. The table shows about 820,000 clones, with 92% occurring only once. The sequence was collected from a man aged 25 to 40 in good health. The sequenced sample was naive CD8+ T cells sorted from blood.

CDR3 in amino acids: CASSLGARFYEQYF. DNA for the CDR3: TGTGCCAGCAGTTTGGGGGCTCGATTTTACGAGCAGTACTTC. The J gene is TRBJ2-7, the V gene TRBV27, with D possibly being TRBD1 (6 bases). Germline V gene sequence: CDR1 MNHEY, CDR2 SMNVEV (reference sequence). The CDR3 runs 14 residues. Trimming shortened V by 3 bases and J by 4 bases, and 13 bases separated the two germline ends.